This TCR beta chain appears in the sequencing data of a study of CD8+ T cells in alopecia areata. Study observations and caveats: Normal skin contains resident alphabeta T cells, and these are also sequenced in scalp samples.

Worth noting for this clone: What it binds is unknown.

Treatment given: oral pan-JAK inhibitor, 5-10 mg twice daily. Germline values: CDR1 SNHLY, CDR2 FYNNEI. Trimming left V 3 bases short and J 11 bases short, with 11 bases between. The CDR3 loop spans 12 amino acids. RNA extraction was followed by reverse transcription into cDNA, which acted as the sequencing template. This table comes from immunoSEQ multiplex PCR, and its TCRdb copy is limited to in-frame clones, with some not included. The sample yields some 170,000 clones, about 54% seen once. The V and J genes are TRBV2 and TRBJ1-5; D gene uncertain. The origin of this receptor is a human donor with alopecia areata. The starting material was CD4+ T cells sorted from blood, obtained at approximately week 60, from a patient treated with tofacitinib. This chain's CDR3 is CASSDPPGAQHF. Written as DNA, the CDR3 is TGTGCCAGCAGTGATCCCCCCGGGGCCCAGCATTTT.